Listed below are T cell receptor beta chains from one sample, sequenced in a study of OX40 agonist ivuxolimab in advanced cancers. Only in-frame clones appear in the TCRdb table, and some are missing; sequencing was by immunoSEQ multiplex PCR. The data show 60,000 to 65,000 clones, 84% seen once. Sequencing was performed on CD4+ or CD8+ T cells sorted from blood, taken in a trial of the OX40 agonist ivuxolimab. These receptors were obtained from an adult with an advanced solid tumor such as melanoma, head and neck, liver or kidney cancer. Both conserved end residues are part of each CDR3. The order of the fields is CDR3 length, D gene, clone size, J gene, V gene, CDR3 DNA, CDR3 protein. The D gene is left open where the match is weak. Clone size is shown for a subset of rows, as once, few, many or a class of expanded clone.

cdr3_length: 14
d_call: NA
clone_size: NA
j_call: TRBJ1-1
v_call: TRBV11-2
cdr3_nt: TGTGCCAGCAGCCGCGAGCCGGGGAGCACTGAAGCTTTCTTT
cdr3_aa: CASSREPGSTEAFF

cdr3_length: 14
d_call: NA
clone_size: NA
j_call: TRBJ2-7
v_call: TRBV7-2
cdr3_nt: TGTGCCAGCAGCTTAGTCGGGAGCTCCTACGAGCAGTACTTC
cdr3_aa: CASSLVGSSYEQYF

cdr3_length: 13
d_call: NA
clone_size: NA
j_call: TRBJ2-7
v_call: TRBV18
cdr3_nt: TGTGCCAGCTCACCAATAACTGGGGCCGAGCAGTACTTC
cdr3_aa: CASSPITGAEQYF

cdr3_length: 16
d_call: TRBD1
clone_size: NA
j_call: TRBJ1-3
v_call: TRBV18
cdr3_nt: TGTGCCAGCTCACAAACCGGGACAGGCTCTGGAAACACCATATATTTT
cdr3_aa: CASSQTGTGSGNTIYF

cdr3_length: 13
d_call: NA
clone_size: NA
j_call: TRBJ1-5
v_call: TRBV2
cdr3_nt: TGTGCCAGCAGTGAATTTGGTTCCCAGCCCCAGCATTTT
cdr3_aa: CASSEFGSQPQHF

cdr3_length: 16
d_call: NA
clone_size: once
j_call: TRBJ2-2
v_call: TRBV4-2
cdr3_nt: TGTGCCAGCAGCCAAACGTTGGGGGCCTGGACCGGGGAGCTGTTTTTT
cdr3_aa: CASSQTLGAWTGELFF

cdr3_length: 12
d_call: NA
clone_size: NA
j_call: TRBJ2-1
v_call: TRBV4-2
cdr3_nt: TGTGCCAGCAGTTCCGGGGACAATGAGCAGTTCTTC
cdr3_aa: CASSSGDNEQFF

cdr3_length: 14
d_call: NA
clone_size: NA
j_call: TRBJ1-1
v_call: TRBV6-5
cdr3_nt: TGTGCCAGCAGTTACAGGGAGAGGGCCACTGAAGCTTTCTTT
cdr3_aa: CASSYRERATEAFF

cdr3_length: 14
d_call: TRBD1
clone_size: NA
j_call: TRBJ2-7
v_call: TRBV30
cdr3_nt: TGTGCCTGGAGTGTCGCGACAGGGCCCTACGAGCAGTACTTC
cdr3_aa: CAWSVATGPYEQYF

cdr3_length: 14
d_call: NA
clone_size: NA
j_call: TRBJ1-2
v_call: TRBV7-2
cdr3_nt: TGTGCCAGCAGCTTAGGTTCAGGGGTCTATGGCTACACCTTC
cdr3_aa: CASSLGSGVYGYTF

cdr3_length: 15
d_call: NA
clone_size: NA
j_call: TRBJ1-1
v_call: TRBV28
cdr3_nt: TGTGCCAGCAGTTTATATCTGGGGAGGATTACTGAAGCTTTCTTT
cdr3_aa: CASSLYLGRITEAFF

cdr3_length: 13
d_call: NA
clone_size: NA
j_call: TRBJ1-1
v_call: TRBV6-4
cdr3_nt: TGTGCCAGCAGGGGGGGGGTGAACACTGAAGCTTTCTTT
cdr3_aa: CASRGGVNTEAFF

cdr3_length: 16
d_call: TRBD1
clone_size: NA
j_call: TRBJ1-2
v_call: TRBV9
cdr3_nt: TGTGCCAGCAGCGTAGGAGACAGGGGGCGCGGCTATGGCTACACCTTC
cdr3_aa: CASSVGDRGRGYGYTF

cdr3_length: 15
d_call: NA
clone_size: NA
j_call: TRBJ2-5
v_call: TRBV11-2
cdr3_nt: TGTGCCAGCAGCTTAGCGGGGATGTTCCGAGAGACCCAGTACTTC
cdr3_aa: CASSLAGMFRETQYF

cdr3_length: 12
d_call: NA
clone_size: NA
j_call: TRBJ1-1
v_call: TRBV7-6
cdr3_nt: TGTGCCAGCAGCTTGGCAGGGTTTGAAGCTTTCTTT
cdr3_aa: CASSLAGFEAFF

cdr3_length: 14
d_call: NA
clone_size: NA
j_call: TRBJ2-5
v_call: TRBV9
cdr3_nt: TGTGCCAGCAGCGTAGGTGGATACCAAGAGACCCAGTACTTC
cdr3_aa: CASSVGGYQETQYF

cdr3_length: 12
d_call: TRBD1
clone_size: few
j_call: TRBJ1-2
v_call: TRBV2
cdr3_nt: TGTGCCAGCATTACCACAGGGGCCGGCTACACCTTC
cdr3_aa: CASITTGAGYTF

cdr3_length: 15
d_call: NA
clone_size: NA
j_call: TRBJ1-4
v_call: TRBV28
cdr3_nt: TGTGCCAGCAGTTTCCCCCCGGTTGATAATGAAAAACTGTTTTTT
cdr3_aa: CASSFPPVDNEKLFF

cdr3_length: 12
d_call: NA
clone_size: NA
j_call: TRBJ1-1
v_call: TRBV9
cdr3_nt: TGTGCCAGCGCAAGGGATTCCACTGAAGCTTTCTTT
cdr3_aa: CASARDSTEAFF

cdr3_length: 15
d_call: NA
clone_size: NA
j_call: TRBJ1-6
v_call: TRBV27
cdr3_nt: TGTGCCAGCGGTTCGGGGTTCGGCTATAATTCACCCCTCCACTTT
cdr3_aa: CASGSGFGYNSPLHF

cdr3_length: 15
d_call: TRBD2
clone_size: NA
j_call: TRBJ2-7
v_call: TRBV28
cdr3_nt: TGTGCCAGCAGTTTTGCGGCGGGGGGTTCCTACGAGCAGTACTTC
cdr3_aa: CASSFAAGGSYEQYF

cdr3_length: 14
d_call: NA
clone_size: NA
j_call: TRBJ1-2
v_call: TRBV15
cdr3_nt: TGTGCCACCAGCAGAGGTAGGGGGTCCTATGGCTACACCTTC
cdr3_aa: CATSRGRGSYGYTF

cdr3_length: 16
d_call: NA
clone_size: NA
j_call: TRBJ2-1
v_call: TRBV5-4
cdr3_nt: TGTGCCAGCAGCTTGGATGGACTGAGCTCCTACAATGAGCAGTTCTTC
cdr3_aa: CASSLDGLSSYNEQFF

cdr3_length: 13
d_call: NA
clone_size: NA
j_call: TRBJ2-7
v_call: TRBV5-1
cdr3_nt: TGCGCCAGCAGCTTGAGGCAGGGCTACGAGCAGTACTTC
cdr3_aa: CASSLRQGYEQYF

cdr3_length: 16
d_call: TRBD1
clone_size: NA
j_call: TRBJ1-1
v_call: TRBV25-1
cdr3_nt: TGTGCCAGCAGTCACCGGGACAGTATTATGAACACTGAAGCTTTCTTT
cdr3_aa: CASSHRDSIMNTEAFF

cdr3_length: 20
d_call: NA
clone_size: NA
j_call: TRBJ2-7
v_call: TRBV21-1
cdr3_nt: TGTGCCAGCAGCAAAACCTCCGGGACTAGGGGTTCTTTAAGCTCCTACGAGCAGTACTTC
cdr3_aa: CASSKTSGTRGSLSSYEQYF

cdr3_length: 14
d_call: NA
clone_size: NA
j_call: TRBJ1-1
v_call: TRBV7-2
cdr3_nt: TGTGCCAGCAGCTTAGTTTCATGGCAGGCTGAAGCTTTCTTT
cdr3_aa: CASSLVSWQAEAFF

cdr3_length: 12
d_call: NA
clone_size: NA
j_call: TRBJ1-2
v_call: TRBV10-3
cdr3_nt: TGTGCCATCAGTGAGTCGGAGGGAGGCTACACCTTC
cdr3_aa: CAISESEGGYTF

cdr3_length: 17
d_call: TRBD1
clone_size: NA
j_call: TRBJ1-2
v_call: TRBV18
cdr3_nt: TGTGCCAGCTCACCAATTTTTCAGGGACAGGGGAGTCATGGCTACACCTTC
cdr3_aa: CASSPIFQGQGSHGYTF

cdr3_length: 15
d_call: NA
clone_size: NA
j_call: TRBJ1-1
v_call: TRBV25-1
cdr3_nt: TGTGCCAGCAGTCCCCGAGGGGGTAGGAACACTGAAGCTTTCTTT
cdr3_aa: CASSPRGGRNTEAFF

cdr3_length: 14
d_call: NA
clone_size: NA
j_call: TRBJ1-6
v_call: TRBV2
cdr3_nt: TGTGCCACCGGGATGGAGGGAAAGGATTCACCCCTCCACTTT
cdr3_aa: CATGMEGKDSPLHF

cdr3_length: 16
d_call: TRBD1
clone_size: NA
j_call: TRBJ2-7
v_call: TRBV12-5
cdr3_nt: TGTGCTAGTGGTTTGGTACGGGGACAGGGGGCCCACGAGCAGTACTTC
cdr3_aa: CASGLVRGQGAHEQYF

cdr3_length: 13
d_call: NA
clone_size: NA
j_call: TRBJ1-5
v_call: TRBV6-5
cdr3_nt: TGTGCCAGCAGTTACGACGGCCGGCAGCCCCAGCATTTT
cdr3_aa: CASSYDGRQPQHF

cdr3_length: 15
d_call: NA
clone_size: NA
j_call: TRBJ2-1
v_call: TRBV5-4
cdr3_nt: TGTGCCAGCAGCTTGGCGGGCACAGCCTACAATGAGCAGTTCTTC
cdr3_aa: CASSLAGTAYNEQFF

cdr3_length: 14
d_call: NA
clone_size: NA
j_call: TRBJ2-1
v_call: TRBV10-2
cdr3_nt: TGCGCCAGCAGGGCCGGGACCACCTACAATGAGCAGTTCTTC
cdr3_aa: CASRAGTTYNEQFF

cdr3_length: 15
d_call: NA
clone_size: NA
j_call: TRBJ2-1
v_call: TRBV27
cdr3_nt: TGTGCCAGCAGTTTCGAGGACACCCGAGGCCATGAGCAGTTCTTC
cdr3_aa: CASSFEDTRGHEQFF

cdr3_length: 18
d_call: NA
clone_size: NA
j_call: TRBJ2-5
v_call: TRBV5-1
cdr3_nt: TGCGCCAGCAGCTTGGGCCTAATAGCGCTCACTTACCAAGAGACCCAGTACTTC
cdr3_aa: CASSLGLIALTYQETQYF

cdr3_length: 14
d_call: NA
clone_size: once
j_call: TRBJ2-7
v_call: TRBV15
cdr3_nt: TGTGCCACCAGCAATGGGTCTCCTCTTTACGAGCAGTACTTC
cdr3_aa: CATSNGSPLYEQYF

cdr3_length: 13
d_call: NA
clone_size: NA
j_call: TRBJ2-5
v_call: TRBV11-2
cdr3_nt: TGTGCCAGCAGCTTAGCCGGGGGCGGGGCCCAGTACTTC
cdr3_aa: CASSLAGGGAQYF

cdr3_length: 14
d_call: NA
clone_size: few
j_call: TRBJ1-2
v_call: TRBV28
cdr3_nt: TGTGCCAGCAGCACAACGACAGGAACTTATGGCTACACCTTC
cdr3_aa: CASSTTTGTYGYTF

cdr3_length: 16
d_call: TRBD2
clone_size: NA
j_call: TRBJ2-3
v_call: TRBV25-1
cdr3_nt: TGTGCCAGCGGCGGGGCTAGCGGGGGGTACACAGATACGCAGTATTTT
cdr3_aa: CASGGASGGYTDTQYF

cdr3_length: 14
d_call: NA
clone_size: once
j_call: TRBJ1-6
v_call: TRBV27
cdr3_nt: TGTGCCAGCAGGTTGGCGGAGGCCAGGGAACCCCTCCACTTT
cdr3_aa: CASRLAEAREPLHF

cdr3_length: 14
d_call: TRBD1
clone_size: NA
j_call: TRBJ1-6
v_call: TRBV28
cdr3_nt: TGTGCCAGCAGTCCACAGGGGGTGGGTTCACCCCTCCACTTT
cdr3_aa: CASSPQGVGSPLHF

cdr3_length: 15
d_call: NA
clone_size: NA
j_call: TRBJ2-7
v_call: TRBV6-6
cdr3_nt: TGTGCCAGCAGTTTCATGGGACCCAGGGCGGGCGAGCAGTACTTC
cdr3_aa: CASSFMGPRAGEQYF

cdr3_length: 13
d_call: NA
clone_size: NA
j_call: TRBJ1-4
v_call: TRBV6-6
cdr3_nt: TGTGCCAGCAGTTACTCACGGGAGGAAAAACTGTTTTTT
cdr3_aa: CASSYSREEKLFF

cdr3_length: 13
d_call: TRBD2
clone_size: NA
j_call: TRBJ2-7
v_call: TRBV7-2
cdr3_nt: TGTGCCAGCAGCTTACTAGCGGTCTACGAGCAGTACTTC
cdr3_aa: CASSLLAVYEQYF

cdr3_length: 12
d_call: TRBD1
clone_size: NA
j_call: TRBJ1-5
v_call: TRBV28
cdr3_nt: TGTGCCAGCAGTACAGACAGGGCAATCTATCATTTT
cdr3_aa: CASSTDRAIYHF

cdr3_length: 12
d_call: NA
clone_size: NA
j_call: TRBJ1-1
v_call: TRBV11-3
cdr3_nt: TGTGCCAGCAGCTTGAAGAACACTGAAGCTTTCTTT
cdr3_aa: CASSLKNTEAFF

cdr3_length: 15
d_call: NA
clone_size: many
j_call: TRBJ2-1
v_call: TRBV5-1
cdr3_nt: TGCGCCAGCAGCACGCGCGTCCCGGGATCAGATGAGCAGTTCTTC
cdr3_aa: CASSTRVPGSDEQFF

cdr3_length: 14
d_call: TRBD1
clone_size: NA
j_call: TRBJ1-2
v_call: TRBV5-4
cdr3_nt: TGTGCCAGCAGCCGTGAGACAGGGGTCGGTGGCTACACCTTC
cdr3_aa: CASSRETGVGGYTF

cdr3_length: 13
d_call: NA
clone_size: NA
j_call: TRBJ2-3
v_call: TRBV2
cdr3_nt: TGTGCCAGCAGTGTCGCCCGGGCAGATACGCAGTATTTT
cdr3_aa: CASSVARADTQYF

cdr3_length: 13
d_call: NA
clone_size: few
j_call: TRBJ1-1
v_call: TRBV7-8
cdr3_nt: TGTGCCAGCAGCTTAACGCTGAACACTGAAGCTTTCTTT
cdr3_aa: CASSLTLNTEAFF